A single sample gave rise to the 4 T cell receptor beta chains below, sequenced in a study of CDR3 diversity in severe acne. MiXCR, run by TCRdb on the PCR reads, gives a single entry per CDR3 protein. This sample has almost 85,000 distinct CDR3 sequences, with around 49% found just once. Sample: blood. Receptor source: a male donor in good health, without acne.

Many counts were recorded for this clonotype. The chain combines TRBV2 with TRBJ1-1; D remains unclear. Germline V gives CDR1 SNHLY, CDR2 FYNNEI. The CDR3 totals 11 residues. The ends were cut back, 6 bases at V and 3 bases at J, with 5 bases in the middle. Here the CDR3 DNA reads TGTGCCAGCAGGGTACACACTGAAGCTTTCTTT. Its translation is CASRVHTEAFF.

Many counts were recorded for this clonotype. The V gene is TRBV24-1, the J gene TRBJ2-3; TRBD2 agrees at 11 bases. Germline trimming cut 9 bases from V and 6 bases from J; bases unmatched to any gene: 19. Germline CDR1 reads KGHDR; CDR2 reads SFDVKD. The CDR3 is 18 residues long. CDR3 nucleotide sequence: TGTGCCACCTTTTATAGTATAGTACTAGCGGGAGAGGCGGATACGCAGTATTTT. Translating gives CATFYSIVLAGEADTQYF.

This clonotype was counted between two and nine times. J is TRBJ2-7 and V is TRBV13; a possible D gene is TRBD2 (5 bases). The CDR3 is 13 amino acids. The germline V gene has CDR1 PRHDT and CDR2 FYEKMQ (reference sequence). Trimming left V 8 bases short and J 6 bases short, with 17 bases between. CDR3 sequence reads: CASRAAPGGEQYF. CDR3 nucleotides: TGTGCCAGCCGTGCGGCCCCAGGAGGCGAGCAGTACTTC.

The V call is TRBV25-1, the J call TRBJ1-2; TRBD1 is a possible D gene (6 bases). The CDR3 is made up of 11 amino acids. The germline V and J ends were trimmed by 8 bases and 12 bases, with 16 bases remaining between them. Germline values: CDR1 MGHDK, CDR2 SYGVNS. The CDR3 loop is CASPGGCGNTF. In DNA, the CDR3 is TGTGCCAGCCCGGGGGGCTGTGGAAACACCTTC.